A single sample is the source of the 9 T cell receptor beta chains below, sequenced in a study of regulatory T cells in long-lasting Graves disease. Specified time point: persistent/refractory GD, antithyroid drugs over 5 years with positive TRAb. From PBMCs, RNA was extracted and then used to make the TCR library. Construction of TCR beta libraries relied on iRepertoire HTBI primers and on Arm-PCR targeting CDR3 regions. TCRdb passed the multiplex PCR reads through MiXCR, listing each CDR3 protein once. The table includes roughly 450,000 distinct CDR3 sequences, about 20% detected once. The sequences come from peripheral blood mononuclear cells (PBMCs), collected when the disease was refractory, from a patient treated with antithyroid drugs. The receptor set was obtained from a female donor with Graves disease.

This clonotype showed up just a few times. V is TRBV5-1 and J is TRBJ2-7, with D possibly TRBD2 on 5 matching bases. This CDR3 comprises 14 residues. Germline V lookup: CDR1 SGHRS, CDR2 YFSETQ. The V end was cut by 4 bases, the J end by 2 bases, with 13 bases between. CDR3 nucleotides: TGCGCCAGCAGCGGGGTTCGGGGAGCCTACGAGCAGTACTTC. It is translated as CASSGVRGAYEQYF.

This clonotype has at least ten counts. V and J are TRBV29-1 and TRBJ2-7; 9 bases are shared with TRBD1. Germline V gives CDR1 SQVTM, CDR2 ANQGSEA. The V segment lost 6 bases and the J segment 0 bases; nucleotides outside the gene matches: 3. This CDR3 is 13 amino acids long. The CDR3 nucleotides read TGCAGCGTCCTGGACAGGGGCTCCTACGAGCAGTACTTC. Its protein product is CSVLDRGSYEQYF.

In this sample, this clonotype turned up many times. The gene calls are TRBV27 and TRBJ1-2; perhaps TRBD1 as D (6 bases). The V gene's germline CDR1 is MNHEY and CDR2 SMNVEV (reference sequence). The V end was cut by 4 bases, the J end by 3 bases, with 15 bases between. This CDR3 contains 15 residues. The CDR3 loop reads CASSSYPPGDYGYTF. The CDR3, as DNA: TGTGCCAGCAGTTCCTACCCTCCAGGGGACTATGGCTACACCTTC.

This clonotype was detected ten times or more. V usage is TRBV15 and J usage is TRBJ1-4; D ambiguous. Trimming pared 0 bases from V and 4 bases from J, leaving 12 bases between. The CDR3 runs 16 residues. Germline V gene data show CDR1 as LNHNV and CDR2 as YYDKDF (reference sequence). CDR3 coding DNA: TGTGCCACCAGCAGAGATCTACGGAGCCTTAATGAAAAACTGTTTTTT. Residues: CATSRDLRSLNEKLFF.

This CDR3 is CASGGTSGRAGETQYF. In DNA form, the CDR3 reads TGTGCCAGTGGGGGGACTAGCGGGAGGGCAGGAGAGACCCAGTACTTC. The chain links TRBV3-1 to TRBJ2-5; 16 bases match TRBD2. J was trimmed by 4 bases and V by 9 bases; bases with no gene match: 8. This CDR3 region has 16 residues. CDR1 is LGHDT and CDR2 is YNNKEL in the germline V gene (reference sequence).

This clonotype occurred many times. This chain uses TRBV18 with TRBJ1-4; 7 positions agree with TRBD1. This CDR3 is 14 amino acids long. J lost 4 bases, V lost 5 bases, and 4 bases had no gene match. Germline V gene data show CDR1 as KGHSH and CDR2 as LQKENI. The CDR3 sequence: CASSDRDSNEKLFF. In DNA form, the CDR3 reads TGTGCCAGCTCAGACCGGGACAGTAATGAAAAACTGTTTTTT.

The chain is built from TRBV10-3 and TRBJ2-5, with 7 bases matching TRBD2. The end of the DNA is better explained by TRBJ2-1, so the J call may be wrong. Germline CDR1 is ENHRY and CDR2 is SYGVKD. This CDR3 is 14 amino acids long. The CDR3 loop is CAISELREAPEQFF. As DNA, the CDR3 is TGTGCCATCAGTGAACTTCGGGAGGCCCCCGAGCAGTTCTTC.

In this sample, this clonotype turned up a few times. This chain joins TRBV11-2 and TRBJ2-4, with 9 bases aligning to TRBD2. With V trimmed by 5 bases and J by 9 bases, 17 bases remained unmatched. Germline CDR1 and CDR2: SGHAT and FQNNGV. The CDR3 runs 17 residues. This CDR3 is CASSPRLAGGLDVIQYF. The CDR3 DNA is TGTGCCAGCAGCCCCCGACTCGCGGGGGGGCTAGACGTCATTCAGTACTTC.

The gene calls are TRBV4-1 and TRBJ1-1; 7 bases are shared with TRBD1. Trimming took 4 bases from V and 4 from J; bases not matched to a gene: 3. This CDR3 is built from 13 residues. Germline values: CDR1 MGHRA, CDR2 YSYEKL. The CDR3 here is CASSPQGLTEAFF. DNA for the CDR3: TGCGCCAGCAGCCCACAGGGGCTCACTGAAGCTTTCTTT.